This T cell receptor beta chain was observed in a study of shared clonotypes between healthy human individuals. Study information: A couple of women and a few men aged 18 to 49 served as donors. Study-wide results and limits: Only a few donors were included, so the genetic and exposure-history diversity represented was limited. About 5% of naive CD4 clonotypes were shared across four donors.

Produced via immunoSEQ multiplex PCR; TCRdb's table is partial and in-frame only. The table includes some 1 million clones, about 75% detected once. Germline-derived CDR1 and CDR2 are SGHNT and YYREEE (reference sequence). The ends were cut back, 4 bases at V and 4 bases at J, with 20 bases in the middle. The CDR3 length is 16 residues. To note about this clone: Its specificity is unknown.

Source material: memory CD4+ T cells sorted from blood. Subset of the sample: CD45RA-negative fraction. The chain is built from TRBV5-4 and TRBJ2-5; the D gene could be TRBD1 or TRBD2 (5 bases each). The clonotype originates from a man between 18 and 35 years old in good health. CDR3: CASSLSAGALRETQYF. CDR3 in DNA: TGTGCCAGCAGCCTCTCGGCCGGGGCCCTTCGAGAGACCCAGTACTTC.